The clone carrying this T cell receptor beta chain was seen only a few times. Its specificity is unknown. These data come from a study of early T cells in non-severe SARS-CoV-2 infection. V was shortened by 4 bases and J by 0 bases, with 9 bases between the two germline ends. The CDR3 has 14 amino acids. Germline V gene sequence: CDR1 ENHRY, CDR2 SYGVKD. Individual cDNA molecules carried attached unique molecular identifiers. TCRdb used MiXCR to reprocess the 5' RACE reads, holding one entry per CDR3 protein. Counted here are around 57,000 distinct CDR3 sequences, approximately 5.9% occurring once; the ten biggest clones make up about 3.6%. Study-level points and caveats: Matches to VDJdb favored anti-spike CD8 responses and missed private and CD4 specificities.

This sample comprised whole blood, obtained at baseline. The chain is built from TRBV10-3 and TRBJ2-5; unclear D gene. This TCR was recovered from an adult who was a healthcare worker with PCR-confirmed SARS-CoV-2 infection or an uninfected control (not recorded which). The chain's CDR3 is CAISGVGYQETQYF. The DNA of the CDR3 is TGTGCCATCAGTGGGGTGGGGTACCAAGAGACCCAGTACTTC.